Sequencing of this TCR beta chain was carried out in a study of neurological immune-mediated disorders. General study findings and limits: Sharing of CDR3 amino acid sequences among expanded clones across subjects was absent, suggesting private repertoires in all groups.

This clonotype was counted many times. Its antigen is not identified. cDNA was made by 5'RACE with 10-nucleotide random UMIs. Each CDR3 protein gets one entry after TCRdb re-called the 5' RACE reads with MiXCR. The sample records tens of thousands of distinct CDR3 sequences, 13% to 15% being singletons. This CDR3 is built from 18 residues. J gave up 0 bases and V 2 bases, and 11 bases lay outside the gene matches. Germline CDR1 is SGDLS and CDR2 is YYNGEE. It was from 2 million PBMCs stored at -80 C that the unsorted libraries were obtained. The sample was PBMCs. V is TRBV9 and J is TRBJ1-3, with 7 bases fitting TRBD1. The receptor's source is a woman aged 50 to 65 in good health. This CDR3 is CASSVHSWDSTSGNTIYF. The CDR3 DNA reads TGTGCCAGCAGCGTCCATAGTTGGGACAGCACCTCTGGAAACACCATATATTTT.